Each of the 28 T cell receptor beta chains below was sequenced from the same sample in a study of cytomegalovirus exposure and HLA in healthy donors. PCR used 60 Vbeta primers and 13 Jbeta primers. Profiled with immunoSEQ multiplex PCR; TCRdb holds only in-frame clones, not every one. The data hold approximately 280,000 clones, with roughly 85% observed a single time. Sequences were obtained from PBMCs. The receptors were sampled from a man aged 40-49 years in good health and CMV-seropositive.

The chain uses TRBV7-3 and TRBJ2-1; 9 bases are shared with TRBD1. From germline, CDR1 is SGHTA and CDR2 FQGTGA. V was pared by 2 bases and J by 5 bases, with 1 base of the junction left unmatched. The CDR3 contains 14 residues. CDR3 protein: CASSLDRGDNEQFF. The CDR3 DNA reads TGTGCCAGCAGCTTAGACAGGGGGGACAATGAGCAGTTCTTC.

This clone was found a few times. The chain couples TRBV28 to TRBJ2-7; 9 bases align to TRBD1. This CDR3 is built from 18 residues. The trim removed 3 bases at V and 2 bases at J, leaving 14 bases unmatched. Germline V gene lookup returns CDR1 MDHEN and CDR2 SYDVKM. Here the CDR3 DNA reads TGTGCCAGCAGTTTTACCCGGACAGGGGCTAAGATAACCTACGAGCAGTACTTC. As protein: CASSFTRTGAKITYEQYF.

The chain combines TRBV28 with TRBJ2-7, with unresolved D. V was cut by 2 bases and J by 0 bases, with 11 bases left in between. Germline V gene data show CDR1 as MDHEN and CDR2 as SYDVKM. The CDR3 is made up of 15 amino acids. CDR3 sequence reads: CASSLVAASSYEQYF. For the CDR3, the DNA is TGTGCCAGCAGTTTAGTCGCAGCTAGCTCCTACGAGCAGTACTTC. Drawing the rest from reference TRBV28 and TRBJ2-7, the complete variable domain is DVKVTQSSRYLVKRTGEKVFLECVQDMDHENMFWYRQDPGLGLRLIYFSYDVKMKEKGDIPEGYSVSREKKERFSLILESASTNQTSMYLCASSLVAASSYEQYFGPGTRLTVT.

This clone was observed once. The sample carries other DNA sequences with the same CDR3. The chain joins TRBV7-3 to TRBJ2-1; D is perhaps TRBD1 (5 bases). The length of the CDR3 is 14 residues. V was clipped by 2 bases and J by 0 bases, with 5 bases between them. Germline CDR1 and CDR2: SGHTA and FQGTGA. CDR3 region: CASSLQGSYNEQFF. The DNA of the CDR3 is TGTGCCAGCAGCTTACAGGGCTCCTACAATGAGCAGTTCTTC.

The chain is built from TRBV7-2 and TRBJ2-7; the D gene is possibly TRBD1 (6 bases). Trimming left V 1 base short and J 1 base short, with 8 bases between. The CDR3 has 14 residues. Germline V CDR1 and CDR2: SGHTA, FQGNSA. CDR3 in amino acids: CASSLVGQSYEQYF. In DNA, the CDR3 is TGTGCCAGCAGCTTAGTCGGACAGTCCTACGAGCAGTACTTC.

The chain is built from TRBV6-5 and TRBJ2-3; TRBD1 might be the D (6 bases). Trimming shortened V by 2 bases and J by 2 bases, and 14 bases separated the two germline ends. Germline V CDR1 and CDR2: MNHEY, SVGAGI. This CDR3 has 16 amino acids. For the CDR3, the DNA is TGTGCCAGCAGTTACGAGCCACAGGGCACCACAGATACGCAGTATTTT. This encodes CASSYEPQGTTDTQYF.

This rearrangement joins TRBV5-3 to TRBJ2-4; 7 bases line up with TRBD2. TRBV5-3 is an ORF for which the function is uncertain. V shed 0 bases, J shed 1 base, and the junction held 7 bases outside the gene matches. The CDR3 length is 17 residues. The CDR3 region has the DNA TGTGCCAGAAGCTTGGCCCAAGCGGGGTCGGCCAAAAACATTCAGTACTTC. Translation: CARSLAQAGSAKNIQYF.

This chain links TRBV7-9 with TRBJ2-5; 10 bases line up with TRBD2. CDR1 and CDR2 (germline): SEHNR, FQNEAQ (reference sequence). The CDR3 is made up of 16 amino acids. V was clipped by 0 bases and J by 2 bases; unmatched bases: 3. As DNA, the CDR3 is TGTGCCAGCAGCTTAGCGTGGACTAGCGGACAAGAGACCCAGTACTTC. Translated, it gives CASSLAWTSGQETQYF. The entire variable domain, with the rest obtained from reference TRBV7-9 and TRBJ2-5, is as follows: DTGVSQNPRHKITKRGQNVTFRCDPISEHNRLYWYRQTLGQGPEFLTYFQNEAQLEKSRLLSDRFSAERPKGSFSTLEIQRTEQGDSAMYLCASSLAWTSGQETQYFGPGTRLLVL.

The chain has TRBV1 and TRBJ2-3; the table's TRBD2 call for D was not verified on the DNA. TRBV1 is deemed a pseudogene. CDR3 length: 17 residues. The CDR3 loop is CTSSQPETSGDTDTQYF. The CDR3 DNA is TGCACCAGCAGCCAACCCGAGACTAGCGGGGACACAGATACGCAGTATTTT.

This rearrangement joins TRBV29-1 to TRBJ2-7; 11 bases align to TRBD2. Germline V gene data show CDR1 as SQVTM and CDR2 as ANQGSEA. The CDR3 sequence is 13 residues long. After removal of 7 bases from V and 3 bases from J, the junction contained 5 bases not matched to a gene. The CDR3, as DNA: TGCAGCGCAGTCACTAGCGGGAGCTACGAGCAGTACTTC. It translates to CSAVTSGSYEQYF.

This sequence joins TRBV6-5 and TRBJ1-1, with 9 positions matching TRBD1. The V gene end was trimmed by 6 bases and the J gene end by 4 bases; junction bases not matched to a gene: 6. Per germline, CDR1 MNHEY and CDR2 SVGAGI. The CDR3 spans 14 residues. The CDR3 reads CASRADRGITEAFF. The CDR3 region has the DNA TGTGCCAGCAGGGCCGACAGGGGGATCACTGAAGCTTTCTTT.

V and J are TRBV18 and TRBJ2-7, with D possibly matching TRBD2 (5 bases). This CDR3 contains 13 residues. V gave up 2 bases and J gave up 7 bases, with 12 bases separating them. Germline V lookup: CDR1 KGHSH, CDR2 LQKENI. CDR3 in amino acids: CASSPGVPGEQYF. CDR3 in DNA: TGTGCCAGCTCACCAGGGGTACCGGGGGAGCAGTACTTC.

The chain couples TRBV29-1 to TRBJ2-7, with D perhaps matching TRBD2 (5 bases). CDR1 and CDR2 from the germline V gene are SQVTM and ANQGSEA. The CDR3 is 16 residues long. V lost 1 base and J lost 3, with 19 bases in between. The CDR3 sequence: CSVEGGKDGLGYEQYF. The CDR3 nucleotides are TGCAGCGTTGAAGGAGGGAAGGACGGTTTAGGCTACGAGCAGTACTTC.

The chain carries TRBV4-2 and TRBJ2-2, with TRBD2 identical over 9 bases. Per the germline V gene, CDR1 is LGHNA and CDR2 is YNFKEQ. V trimming: 0 bases; J trimming: 1 base; junction bases outside the gene matches: 12. This CDR3 spans 20 amino acids. The CDR3 loop reads CASSQDQAGGPERNTGELFF. CDR3 nucleotide sequence: TGTGCCAGCAGCCAAGATCAGGCGGGAGGGCCGGAACGGAACACCGGGGAGCTGTTTTTT.

The rearrangement links TRBV6-6 to TRBJ1-6; 7 nucleotides match TRBD1. Trimming removed 0 bases from V and 5 bases from J; junction bases left unmatched: 1. CDR1 MNHNY and CDR2 SVGAGI come from the germline V gene (reference sequence). The CDR3 is 15 amino acids. CDR3 amino acids: CASSYSQGDNSPLHF. The CDR3 DNA reads TGTGCCAGCAGTTACTCTCAGGGGGATAATTCACCCCTCCACTTT.

The gene calls are TRBV4-3 and TRBJ2-5, with TRBD2 matching 9 bases. The V gene end was trimmed by 0 bases and the J gene end by 5 bases; junction bases not matched to a gene: 22. Germline V gives CDR1 LGHNA, CDR2 YSLEER. CDR3 length equals 21 residues. CDR3 bases: TGCGCCAGCAGCCAAGAGGCTGGAGAAGGGAATAGCGGGAGCCCACGGGAGACCCAGTACTTC. As protein: CASSQEAGEGNSGSPRETQYF.

The V and J genes are TRBV28 and TRBJ1-5; 8 nucleotides line up with TRBD1. This CDR3 region has 15 residues. V dropped 8 bases and J dropped 6; count of bases not matched to a gene: 12. The germline CDR1 and CDR2 sequences are MDHEN and SYDVKM. DNA of the CDR3: TGTGCCAGCCGAATGGGGACAGGTTTTACTCAGCCCCAGCATTTT. Translating it yields CASRMGTGFTQPQHF.

The V and J genes are TRBV5-1 and TRBJ2-5; no firm D call. The J call may not be correct, given that the DNA end is closer to TRBJ2-7. The germline CDR1 and CDR2 sequences are SGHRS and YFSETQ. The CDR3 sequence is 14 residues long. The CDR3 nucleotides are TGCGCCAGCAGCTTTCCCGACTCGCTCTACGAGCAGTACTTC. Protein: CASSFPDSLYEQYF.

The genes are TRBV30 and TRBJ2-5; tentative D call: TRBD1 (6 bases). Germline-derived CDR1 and CDR2 are GTSNPN and SVGIG (reference sequence). The CDR3 covers 12 residues. The V gene lost 8 bases and the J gene lost 5 bases, with 15 bases spanning the gap. CDR3: CARGQQRETQYF. The CDR3 nucleotides are TGTGCCCGTGGACAGCAAAGGGAGACCCAGTACTTC. Supplemented by reference TRBV30 and TRBJ2-5, the full variable domain reads SQTIHQWPATLVQPVGSPLSLECTVEGTSNPNLYWYRQAAGRGLQLLFYSVGIGQISSEVPQNLSASRPQDRQFILSSKKLLLSDSGFYLCARGQQRETQYFGPGTRLLVL.

This clone appeared a few times. This chain joins TRBV7-9 and TRBJ2-7, with a tentative D call TRBD1 (6 bases). Germline-derived CDR1 and CDR2 are SEHNR and FQNEAQ (reference sequence). Trimming removed 5 bases from V and 7 bases from J, with 18 bases in between. This CDR3 contains 14 residues. CDR3 nucleotide sequence: TGTGCCAGCAGCGCCAGGGGCCCTACGGGGGAGCAGTACTTC. It specifies CASSARGPTGEQYF.

This chain links TRBV5-6 with TRBJ2-7; TRBD1 matches 7 bases. V dropped 4 bases and J dropped 5; count of bases not matched to a gene: 12. Germline CDR1 and CDR2: SGHDT and YYEEEE. The CDR3 sequence is 15 residues long. CDR3 bases: TGTGCCAGCAGCGTACTTAACAGGGGTTCGAACGAGCAGTACTTC. Protein product: CASSVLNRGSNEQYF.

The chain is built from TRBV4-3 and TRBJ2-7; TRBD2 matches at 8 bases. J was trimmed by 4 bases and V by 0 bases; bases with no gene match: 5. There are 15 residues in the CDR3. Germline V lookup: CDR1 LGHNA, CDR2 YSLEER. The CDR3, as DNA: TGCGCCAGCAGCCAAGATGGTCGGGGGGGATACGAGCAGTACTTC. Residues: CASSQDGRGGYEQYF.

V and J are TRBV6-5 and TRBJ1-1, with 9 bases matching TRBD1. With 7 bases clipped from V and 4 bases from J, the junction kept 7 bases outside the gene matches. Germline V lookup: CDR1 MNHEY, CDR2 SVGAGI. The CDR3 contains 14 residues. The chain's CDR3 is CASTTGTGLTEAFF. CDR3 coding DNA: TGTGCCAGCACCACCGGGACAGGGCTCACTGAAGCTTTCTTT.

This chain links TRBV7-2 with TRBJ1-2; D is unclear. The germline V gene has CDR1 SGHTA and CDR2 FQGNSA. With 7 bases removed from V and 3 bases from J, the gap between germline ends came to 18 bases. The length of the CDR3 is 15 residues. The CDR3 nucleotides are TGTGCCAGCACTGTATCATTCACAGTTCACTATGGCTACACCTTC. Residues: CASTVSFTVHYGYTF.

The chain employs TRBV7-2 and TRBJ2-3; D uncertain. Trimming stripped 5 bases from V and 2 bases from J, with 11 bases between. The CDR3 has 14 amino acids. CDR1 and CDR2 from the germline V gene are SGHTA and FQGNSA. The CDR3 DNA is TGTGCCAGCAGCCAAGGCGGTAACACAGATACGCAGTATTTT. Protein: CASSQGGNTDTQYF.

This chain links TRBV28 with TRBJ2-1, with 7 positions matching TRBD1. Germline V gene data show CDR1 as MDHEN and CDR2 as SYDVKM. CDR3 size: 14 residues. Trimming cost V 6 bases and J 5 bases; bases outside gene matches: 7. The CDR3 nucleotides are TGTGCCAGCAGGGACGGGACAGAGCACAATGAGCAGTTCTTC. It yields the protein CASRDGTEHNEQFF.

V is TRBV19 and J is TRBJ2-4; 9 positions match TRBD1. Losses at the gene ends were 5 bases for V and 8 bases for J; bases not matched to a gene: 10. This CDR3 is 15 amino acids long. CDR1 and CDR2 (germline): LNHDA, SQIVND (reference sequence). CDR3 in amino acids: CASSPTGGSRHIQYF. DNA of the CDR3: TGTGCCAGTAGTCCTACAGGGGGCTCAAGACACATTCAGTACTTC.

V gene TRBV7-2 combines with J gene TRBJ1-4, with D possibly TRBD1 on 6 matching bases. Germline V CDR1 and CDR2: SGHTA, FQGNSA. The CDR3 covers 15 residues. Trimming took 4 bases from V and 6 from J, leaving 15 bases between them. This CDR3 is CASSYTGSGDEKLFF. In DNA, the CDR3 is TGTGCCAGCAGCTATACAGGGTCCGGCGATGAAAAACTGTTTTTT. Variable domain in full (rest from reference TRBV7-2 and TRBJ1-4): GAGVSQSPSNKVTEKGKDVELRCDPISGHTALYWYRQSLGQGLEFLIYFQGNSAPDKSGLPSDRFSAERTGGSVSTLTIQRTQQEDSAVYLCASSYTGSGDEKLFFGSGTQLSVL.